This TCR beta chain originates from a study of blood T cell repertoires in COVID-19. Study overall: Whether acute or convalescent, the COVID-19 samples came from the United States, Italy and Spain.

The authors' processing: Nucleated cell number was recorded as an estimate derived from reference gene primer amplification. Sequencing used immunoSEQ multiplex PCR; TCRdb keeps in-frame clones, though not all of them. V and J calls and clone size follow that table, whereas D and trimming were derived from the DNA. In the table there are some 190,000 clones, more than 75% of which are singletons. V trimming: 4 bases; J trimming: 4 bases; junction bases outside the gene matches: 9. This CDR3 is built from 16 residues. In germline, CDR1 is KGHDR, CDR2 SFDVKD. Researchers sorted participants into cohorts using their self-reported clinical history.

The specimen was PBMCs or T cells enriched from blood (not recorded which). The chain uses TRBV24-1 and TRBJ2-1, with 7 bases identical to TRBD2. The sequence came from a man aged 35 to 55 with acute COVID-19. In DNA form, the CDR3 reads TGTGCCACCAGTGACCATGTAGCGGGCCGGTACAATGAGCAGTTCTTC. Amino acids: CATSDHVAGRYNEQFF.